This T cell receptor beta chain stems from a study of blood T cell repertoires in COVID-19. Deletions cut 5 bases from V and 0 bases from J, with 19 bases between. Germline lookup yields CDR1 SGHVS and CDR2 FQNEAQ. There are 17 residues in the CDR3. The assay was immunoSEQ multiplex PCR, and TCRdb's table has in-frame clones only and misses some. The data show under 200,000 clones, 70% to 80% seen once. Sequences were obtained from peripheral blood. This receptor was obtained from a man in his 60s with acute or convalescent COVID-19. The rearrangement links TRBV7-8 to TRBJ1-1; D is possibly TRBD1 (6 bases). The CDR3, as DNA: TGTGCCAGCAGCCGCCAGAAAGGGGGTCCCATGAACACTGAAGCTTTCTTT. Its protein product is CASSRQKGGPMNTEAFF. Complete variable domain (other parts from reference TRBV7-8 and TRBJ1-1): GAGVSQSPRYKVAKRGQDVALRCDPISGHVSLFWYQQALGQGPEFLTYFQNEAQLDKSGLPSDRFFAERPEGSVSTLKIQRTQQEDSAVYLCASSRQKGGPMNTEAFFGQGTRLTVV.